These T cell receptor beta chains were read from a single sample in a study of blood T cell repertoires in COVID-19. The table came from immunoSEQ multiplex PCR; TCRdb's copy has only in-frame clones and leaves some out. The data contain more than 70,000 clones, 85% of them seen just once; the ten biggest clones take up 3.8%. The sample comprised peripheral blood. All receptors derive from a man aged 60 to 69 with acute or convalescent COVID-19. Each CDR3 is given with its conserved first and last residue. A D gene is named only where the DNA matches it firmly. Clone size is shown for a subset of rows, as once, few, many or a class of expanded clone.

D gene,clone size,V gene,J gene,CDR3 protein,CDR3 DNA
TRBD1,-,TRBV6-1,TRBJ2-7,CASSETTGLSSYEQYF,TGTGCCAGCAGTGAAACGACAGGGCTTAGCTCCTACGAGCAGTACTTC
-,-,TRBV9,TRBJ1-2,CASSSGQSVIHGYTF,TGTGCCAGCAGCTCCGGACAGTCCGTCATTCATGGCTACACCTTC
TRBD1,-,TRBV5-1,TRBJ2-1,CASSLVGQGNNEQFF,TGCGCCAGCAGCTTGGTGGGACAGGGTAACAATGAGCAGTTCTTC
TRBD1,-,TRBV9,TRBJ2-2,CASSVRGRTGELFF,TGTGCCAGCAGCGTAAGGGGGCGAACCGGGGAGCTGTTTTTT
-,-,TRBV5-5,TRBJ1-1,CASSLDAGNTEAFF,TGTGCCAGCAGCTTGGATGCAGGGAACACTGAAGCTTTCTTT
TRBD1,-,TRBV5-1,TRBJ1-1,CASSPGTVVEAFF,TGCGCCAGCAGCCCCGGGACAGTCGTTGAAGCTTTCTTT
-,few,TRBV5-1,TRBJ2-3,CASRRSRDPDTQYF,TGCGCCAGCAGACGGAGCAGGGATCCAGATACGCAGTATTTT
TRBD1,-,TRBV11-2,TRBJ1-1,CASSSHRGLSTEAFF,TGTGCCAGCAGCTCCCACAGGGGGCTAAGTACTGAAGCTTTCTTT
-,-,TRBV7-9,TRBJ1-4,CASTPRGLKEKLFF,TGTGCCAGCACCCCCCGGGGGTTGAAGGAAAAACTGTTTTTT
-,-,TRBV30,TRBJ1-5,CAWSVDSGQPQHF,TGTGCCTGGAGTGTCGACAGTGGACAGCCCCAGCATTTT
TRBD1,-,TRBV5-4,TRBJ1-1,CASSPGTAPNMNTEAFF,TGTGCCAGCAGCCCGGGGACAGCCCCTAACATGAACACTGAAGCTTTCTTT
-,-,TRBV15,TRBJ2-7,CATSKDSGSSYEQYF,TGTGCCACCAGCAAAGACAGCGGCAGCTCCTACGAGCAGTACTTC
TRBD2,-,TRBV7-6,TRBJ2-7,CASSLEVGGAYEQYF,TGTGCCAGCAGCTTAGAGGTCGGGGGGGCCTACGAGCAGTACTTC
-,few,TRBV18,TRBJ1-4,CASSPGFGANEKLFF,TGTGCCAGCTCACCAGGTTTCGGGGCTAATGAAAAACTGTTTTTT
-,-,TRBV5-1,TRBJ1-4,CASSFGGTNEKLFF,TGCGCCAGCAGCTTCGGGGGTACTAATGAAAAACTGTTTTTT
TRBD2,-,TRBV5-5,TRBJ2-7,CASSLAGTSGSGEQYF,TGTGCCAGCAGCCTCGCCGGGACTAGCGGGAGTGGCGAGCAGTACTTC
-,-,TRBV3-1/TRBV3-2,TRBJ2-1,CASSQEQLQEQFF,TGTGCCAGCAGCCAAGAGCAACTCCAAGAGCAGTTCTTC
-,-,TRBV7-6,TRBJ2-1,CASSPPGLPYNEQFF,TGTGCCAGCAGCCCACCGGGACTCCCATACAATGAGCAGTTCTTC
-,-,TRBV19,TRBJ2-5,CASSIGQGTKTQYF,TGTGCCAGTAGTATAGGTCAGGGAACAAAGACCCAGTACTTC
TRBD1,-,TRBV19,TRBJ1-5,CASSSPDRGLNQPQHF,TGTGCCAGTAGTTCCCCAGACAGGGGATTAAATCAGCCCCAGCATTTT
TRBD2,-,TRBV11-2,TRBJ2-7,CASSTGTSGYSSYEQYF,TGTGCCAGCAGCACAGGGACTAGCGGTTACAGCTCCTACGAGCAGTACTTC
-,-,TRBV9,TRBJ2-2,CASSVAPGDTGELFF,TGTGCCAGCAGCGTAGCTCCCGGAGACACCGGGGAGCTGTTTTTT
-,-,TRBV9,TRBJ1-2,CASSPGDRSFYGYTF,TGTGCCAGCAGCCCCGGAGACAGATCCTTTTATGGCTACACCTTC
TRBD2,-,TRBV5-1,TRBJ2-1,CASSFFLAGGHEQFF,TGCGCCAGCAGCTTTTTTCTAGCGGGGGGGCATGAGCAGTTCTTC
TRBD2,-,TRBV7-9,TRBJ2-7,CASSPPGAAGGGEQYF,TGTGCCAGCAGCCCACCCGGGGCGGCGGGAGGAGGCGAGCAGTACTTC
TRBD1,-,TRBV18,TRBJ1-3,CASSLGQGSSGNTIYF,TGTGCCAGCTCACTCGGACAGGGGAGCTCTGGAAACACCATATATTTT
-,-,TRBV10-1,TRBJ2-2,CASSESRNTGELFF,TGCGCCAGCAGTGAGTCCCGGAACACCGGGGAGCTGTTTTTT
-,-,TRBV11-2,TRBJ2-7,CASSLGVGADYEQYF,TGTGCCAGCAGCTTAGGAGTAGGAGCCGACTACGAGCAGTACTTC
-,-,TRBV27,TRBJ1-2,CASSFRDNSNYGYTF,TGTGCCAGCAGTTTTAGGGACAATTCTAACTATGGCTACACCTTC
TRBD1,-,TRBV14,TRBJ2-1,CASSLRDRVGSNEQFF,TGTGCCAGCAGCCTTAGGGACAGGGTGGGTTCGAATGAGCAGTTCTTC
-,-,TRBV29-1,TRBJ2-7,CSVERQGKYEQYF,TGCAGCGTTGAACGGCAGGGGAAATACGAGCAGTACTTC
-,-,TRBV7-8,TRBJ2-1,CASSFSNWGGVLDEQFF,TGTGCCAGCAGCTTTAGCAACTGGGGCGGGGTCTTGGATGAGCAGTTCTTC
TRBD1,few,TRBV6-5,TRBJ1-1,CASSYQDRAPFF,TGTGCCAGCAGTTACCAGGACAGGGCCCCTTTCTTT
TRBD2,-,TRBV11-2,TRBJ2-5,CASSSRTSGSGGETQYF,TGTGCCAGCAGCTCTAGGACTAGCGGGTCAGGGGGGGAGACCCAGTACTTC
TRBD1,-,TRBV27,TRBJ2-2,CASSFGPDRGAGELFF,TGTGCCAGCAGTTTCGGTCCGGACAGGGGGGCCGGGGAGCTGTTTTTT
-,few,TRBV11-2,TRBJ1-5,CASSPRGGREVEPQHF,TGTGCCAGCAGCCCCCGGGGGGGGCGAGAGGTCGAGCCCCAGCATTTT
-,-,TRBV7-2,TRBJ2-1,CASSWVAGQGREQFF,TGTGCCAGCAGCTGGGTTGCTGGACAAGGCCGAGAGCAGTTCTTC
-,-,TRBV30,TRBJ1-2,CAWSVAQGNGYTF,TGTGCCTGGAGTGTAGCTCAGGGAAATGGCTACACCTTC
-,-,TRBV2,TRBJ1-2,CASSEVYGVLNYGYTF,TGTGCCAGCAGTGAAGTCTACGGGGTTCTTAACTATGGCTACACCTTC
-,-,TRBV7-9,TRBJ1-6,CASSLTGRLHF,TGTGCCAGCAGCTTGACAGGACGACTCCACTTT
-,-,TRBV7-2,TRBJ2-7,CASRQDSHEQYF,TGTGCCAGCAGGCAGGACAGCCACGAGCAGTACTTC
-,-,TRBV7-8,TRBJ1-5,CASSLEGTQNQPQHF,TGTGCCAGCAGCTTAGAGGGGACTCAAAATCAGCCCCAGCATTTT
-,-,TRBV6-1,TRBJ2-3,CASSDGAITDTQYF,TGTGCCAGCAGTGATGGGGCCATAACAGATACGCAGTATTTT
-,-,TRBV25-1,TRBJ2-2,CASSDPREFGGELFF,TGTGCCAGCAGTGACCCCAGGGAATTTGGCGGGGAGCTGTTTTTT
TRBD1,-,TRBV6-5,TRBJ1-2,CASRSRGTDHGYTF,TGTGCCAGCAGATCCCGCGGGACAGACCATGGCTACACCTTC
-,-,TRBV4-1,TRBJ2-5,CASSHRGAFQTQYF,TGCGCCAGCAGCCACAGGGGCGCGTTCCAGACCCAGTACTTC
-,once,TRBV3-1/TRBV3-2,TRBJ1-1,CASSHRMGRENTEAFF,TGTGCCAGCAGCCATCGAATGGGCAGGGAAAACACTGAAGCTTTCTTT
TRBD1,-,TRBV4-1,TRBJ1-2,CASSLATGADYGYTF,TGCGCCAGCAGCCTGGCGACAGGGGCGGACTATGGCTACACCTTC
TRBD2,-,TRBV4-1,TRBJ2-7,CASSQDRTSGRLYEQYF,TGCGCCAGCAGCCAAGACCGGACTAGCGGGAGACTCTACGAGCAGTACTTC
TRBD1,few,TRBV6-5,TRBJ2-3,CASSSWTGGEDTQYF,TGTGCCAGCAGTTCCTGGACAGGGGGCGAAGATACGCAGTATTTT
TRBD2,-,TRBV6-2/TRBV6-3,TRBJ2-3,CASSQTTSGGTDTQYF,TGTGCCAGCAGTCAAACGACTAGCGGGGGAACAGATACGCAGTATTTT
-,-,TRBV9,TRBJ2-5,CASSTIPTGRETQYF,TGTGCCAGCAGTACAATACCAACAGGGCGGGAGACCCAGTACTTC
-,once,TRBV18,TRBJ2-1,CASSPPEGSEQFF,TGTGCCAGCTCACCACCAGAGGGCTCTGAGCAGTTCTTC
-,-,TRBV6-4,TRBJ2-2,CASSFGESGELFF,TGTGCCAGCAGTTTTGGAGAGTCCGGGGAGCTGTTTTTT
TRBD1,-,TRBV5-1,TRBJ1-2,CASSTTGTGYTF,TGCGCCAGCAGCACGACAGGGACTGGCTACACCTTC